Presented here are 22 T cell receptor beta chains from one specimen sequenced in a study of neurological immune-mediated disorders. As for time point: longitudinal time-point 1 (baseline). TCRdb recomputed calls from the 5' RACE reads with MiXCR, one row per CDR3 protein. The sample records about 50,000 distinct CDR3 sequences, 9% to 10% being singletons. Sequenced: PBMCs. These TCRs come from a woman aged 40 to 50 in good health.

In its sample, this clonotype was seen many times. The DNA of the CDR3 is TGTGCCAGCAGCTTGCGGGGGGGCACCGGGGAGCTGTTTTTT. As protein: CASSLRGGTGELFF. V and J are TRBV7-9 and TRBJ2-2, with 9 positions matching TRBD2. The CDR3 sequence is 14 residues long. The V segment lost 3 bases and the J segment 4 bases; nucleotides outside the gene matches: 0. Germline V gene sequence: CDR1 SEHNR, CDR2 FQNEAQ (reference sequence).

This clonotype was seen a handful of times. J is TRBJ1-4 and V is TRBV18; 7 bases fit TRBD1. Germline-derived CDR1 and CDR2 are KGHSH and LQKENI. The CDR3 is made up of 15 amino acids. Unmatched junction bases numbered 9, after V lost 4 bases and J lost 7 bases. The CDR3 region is CASSLRTGPTEKLFF. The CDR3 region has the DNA TGTGCCAGCTCACTTCGGACAGGTCCAACTGAAAAACTGTTTTTT.

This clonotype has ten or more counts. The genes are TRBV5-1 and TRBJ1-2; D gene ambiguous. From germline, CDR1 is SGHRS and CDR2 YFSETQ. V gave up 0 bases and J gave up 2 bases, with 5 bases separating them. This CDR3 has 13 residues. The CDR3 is CASSLGINYGYTF. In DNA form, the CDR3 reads TGCGCCAGCAGCTTGGGGATAAACTATGGCTACACCTTC.

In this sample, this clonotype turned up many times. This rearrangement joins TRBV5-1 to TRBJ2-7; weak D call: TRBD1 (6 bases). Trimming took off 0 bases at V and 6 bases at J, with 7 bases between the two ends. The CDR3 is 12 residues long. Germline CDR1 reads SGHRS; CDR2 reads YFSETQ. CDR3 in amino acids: CASSLVGGEQYF. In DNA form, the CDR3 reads TGCGCCAGCAGCTTGGTAGGGGGCGAGCAGTACTTC.

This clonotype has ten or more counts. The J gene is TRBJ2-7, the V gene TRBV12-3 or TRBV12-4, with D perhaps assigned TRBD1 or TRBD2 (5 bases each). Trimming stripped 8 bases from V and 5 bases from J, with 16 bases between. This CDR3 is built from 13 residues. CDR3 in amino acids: CASSPGRGDEQYF. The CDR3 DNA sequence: TGTGCCAGCTCCCCCGGCCGGGGCGACGAGCAGTACTTC.

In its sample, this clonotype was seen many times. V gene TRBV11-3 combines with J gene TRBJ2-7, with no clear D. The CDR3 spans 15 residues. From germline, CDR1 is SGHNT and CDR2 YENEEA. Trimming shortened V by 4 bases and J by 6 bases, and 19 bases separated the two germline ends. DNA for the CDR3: TGTGCCAGCAGCTGGGATGACCCCACCGCTGGCGAGCAGTACTTC. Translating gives CASSWDDPTAGEQYF. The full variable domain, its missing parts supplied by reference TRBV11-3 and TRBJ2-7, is EAGVVQSPRYKIIEKKQPVAFWCNPISGHNTLYWYLQNLGQGPELLIRYENEEAVDDSQLPKDRFSAERLKGVDSTLKIQPAELGDSAVYLCASSWDDPTAGEQYFGPGTRLTVT.

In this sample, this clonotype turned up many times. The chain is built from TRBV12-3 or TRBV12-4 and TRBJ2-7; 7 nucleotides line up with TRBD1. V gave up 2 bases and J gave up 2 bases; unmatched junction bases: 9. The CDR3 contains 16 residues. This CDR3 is CASSLIGQAFPYEQYF. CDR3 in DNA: TGTGCCAGCAGTTTAATTGGACAGGCATTTCCCTACGAGCAGTACTTC.

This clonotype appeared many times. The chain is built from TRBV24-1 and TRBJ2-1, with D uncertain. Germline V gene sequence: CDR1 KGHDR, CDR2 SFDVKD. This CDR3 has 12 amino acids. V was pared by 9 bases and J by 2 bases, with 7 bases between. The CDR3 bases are TGTGCCACCCGTGGTCCCTACAATGAGCAGTTCTTC. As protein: CATRGPYNEQFF.

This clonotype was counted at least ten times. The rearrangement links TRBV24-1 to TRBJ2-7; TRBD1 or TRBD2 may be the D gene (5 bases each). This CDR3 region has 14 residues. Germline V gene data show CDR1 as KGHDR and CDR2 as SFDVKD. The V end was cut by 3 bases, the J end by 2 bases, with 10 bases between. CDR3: CATSDPGTPYEQYF. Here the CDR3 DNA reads TGTGCCACCAGTGATCCCGGGACGCCCTACGAGCAGTACTTC.

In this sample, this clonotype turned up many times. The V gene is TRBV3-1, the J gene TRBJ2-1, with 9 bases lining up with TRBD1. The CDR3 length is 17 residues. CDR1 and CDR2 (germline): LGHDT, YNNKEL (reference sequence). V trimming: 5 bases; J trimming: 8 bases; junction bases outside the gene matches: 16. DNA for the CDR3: TGTGCCAGCAGCGTACTCCCGGGACAGGGTTGGGAGGATGAGCAGTTCTTC. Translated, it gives CASSVLPGQGWEDEQFF.

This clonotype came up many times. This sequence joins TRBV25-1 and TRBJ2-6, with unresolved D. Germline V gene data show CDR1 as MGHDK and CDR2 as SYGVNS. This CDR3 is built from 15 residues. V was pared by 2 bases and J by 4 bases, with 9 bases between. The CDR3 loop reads CASSEPGPGANVLTF. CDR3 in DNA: TGTGCCAGCAGTGAACCGGGTCCGGGGGCCAACGTCCTGACTTTC. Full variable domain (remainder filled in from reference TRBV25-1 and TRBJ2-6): EADIYQTPRYLVIGTGKKITLECSQTMGHDKMYWYQQDPGMELHLIHYSYGVNSTEKGDLSSESTVSRIRTEHFPLTLESARPSHTSQYLCASSEPGPGANVLTFGAGSRLTVL.

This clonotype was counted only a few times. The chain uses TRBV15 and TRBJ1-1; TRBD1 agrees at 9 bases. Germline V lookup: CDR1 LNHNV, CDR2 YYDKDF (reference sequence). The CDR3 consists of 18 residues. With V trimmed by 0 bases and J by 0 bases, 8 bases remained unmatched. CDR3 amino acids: CATSRETGGIGMNTEAFF. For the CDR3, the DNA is TGTGCCACCAGCAGAGAAACAGGGGGCATTGGTATGAACACTGAAGCTTTCTTT.

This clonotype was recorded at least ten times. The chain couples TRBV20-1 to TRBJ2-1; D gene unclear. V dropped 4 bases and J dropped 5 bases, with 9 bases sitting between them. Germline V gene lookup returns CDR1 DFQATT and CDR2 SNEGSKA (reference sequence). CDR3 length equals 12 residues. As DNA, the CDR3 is TGCAGTGCTAAACAAGCAAACAATGAGCAGTTCTTC. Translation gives CSAKQANNEQFF.

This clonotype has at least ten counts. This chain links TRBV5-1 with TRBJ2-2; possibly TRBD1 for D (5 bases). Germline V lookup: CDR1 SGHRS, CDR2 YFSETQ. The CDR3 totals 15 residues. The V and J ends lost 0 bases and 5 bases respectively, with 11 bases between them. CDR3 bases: TGCGCCAGCAGCTTGGTAGCAGGGTGGACCGGGGAGCTGTTTTTT. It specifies CASSLVAGWTGELFF.

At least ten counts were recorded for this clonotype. In DNA form, the CDR3 reads TGTGCCACCAGTGGCGACAGGGCAGAGACCCAGTACTTC. It specifies CATSGDRAETQYF. This chain joins TRBV24-1 and TRBJ2-5, with 7 bases that match TRBD1. With V trimmed by 5 bases and J by 4 bases, 3 bases remained unmatched. This CDR3 is built from 13 residues. Germline-derived CDR1 and CDR2 are KGHDR and SFDVKD.

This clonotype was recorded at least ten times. CDR3 region: CSAPNSGSDIQYF. The DNA for the CDR3 is TGCAGTGCTCCAAATAGTGGTTCGGACATTCAGTACTTC. The chain has TRBV20-1 and TRBJ2-4; no reliable D call. Germline V CDR1 and CDR2: DFQATT, SNEGSKA (reference sequence). Trimming took 5 bases from V and 8 from J, leaving 16 bases between them. The CDR3 is 13 residues long.

The CDR3, as DNA: TGTGCCAGCAGCCTCCTGGGGCAGAACTATGGCTACACCTTC. As protein: CASSLLGQNYGYTF. The V call is TRBV7-2, the J call TRBJ1-2, with TRBD1 as a possible D gene (5 bases). Germline values: CDR1 SGHTA, CDR2 FQGNSA. The CDR3 is made up of 14 amino acids. With 5 bases removed from V and 2 bases from J, the gap between germline ends came to 12 bases.

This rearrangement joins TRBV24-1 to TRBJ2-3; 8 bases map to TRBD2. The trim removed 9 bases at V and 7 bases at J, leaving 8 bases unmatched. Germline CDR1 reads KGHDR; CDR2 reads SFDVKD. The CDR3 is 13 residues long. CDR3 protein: CATSTSVGYTQYF. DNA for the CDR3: TGTGCCACCTCGACTAGCGTGGGATATACGCAGTATTTT.

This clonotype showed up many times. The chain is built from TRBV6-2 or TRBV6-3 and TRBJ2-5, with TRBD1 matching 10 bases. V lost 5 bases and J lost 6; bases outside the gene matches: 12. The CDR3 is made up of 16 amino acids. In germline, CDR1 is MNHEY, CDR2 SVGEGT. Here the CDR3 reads CASSNSGTGVLQTQYF. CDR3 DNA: TGTGCCAGCAGTAATTCCGGGACAGGGGTTCTTCAGACCCAGTACTTC.

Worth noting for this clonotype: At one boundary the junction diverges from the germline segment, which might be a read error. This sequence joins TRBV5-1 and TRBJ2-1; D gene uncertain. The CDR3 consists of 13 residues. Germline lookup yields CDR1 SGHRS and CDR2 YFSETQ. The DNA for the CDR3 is TGCGCCAGTAGCTCCCGTCCTTCCAATGACCAGTTCTTC. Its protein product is CASSSRPSNDQFF.

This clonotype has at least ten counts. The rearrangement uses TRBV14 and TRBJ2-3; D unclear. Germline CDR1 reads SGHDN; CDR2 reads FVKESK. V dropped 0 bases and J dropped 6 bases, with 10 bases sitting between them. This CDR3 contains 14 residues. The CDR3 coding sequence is TGTGCCAGCAGCCAAGATGCTGGGGTGGATACGCAGTATTTT. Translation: CASSQDAGVDTQYF.

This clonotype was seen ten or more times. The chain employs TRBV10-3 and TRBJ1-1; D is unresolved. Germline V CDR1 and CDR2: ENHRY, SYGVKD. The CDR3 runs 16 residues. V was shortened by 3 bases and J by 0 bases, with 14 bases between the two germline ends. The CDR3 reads CAISDPVSRMNTEAFF. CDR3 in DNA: TGTGCCATCAGTGACCCCGTTTCCCGTATGAACACTGAAGCTTTCTTT.